This note documents a single T cell receptor beta chain sequence. Stated time point: newly diagnosed GD, antithyroid drugs for less than 3 months. PBMC RNA served as the TCR library source. This CDR3 spans 16 amino acids. CDR1 is SGHVS and CDR2 is FQNEAQ in the germline V gene. The trim removed 4 bases at V and 4 bases at J, leaving 6 bases unmatched. For TCR beta, libraries came from iRepertoire HTBI primers and Arm-PCR of CDR3 regions. TCRdb ran MiXCR on the multiplex PCR reads and lists one entry per CDR3 protein. The repertoire holds roughly 360,000 distinct CDR3 sequences, with about 11% as singletons. The record originates from a study of regulatory T cells in long-lasting Graves disease. The same data also went into a second study, on T cells in Graves' hyperthyroidism and ophthalmopathy. That source notes: An initial round of RT-PCR targeting the TCR CDR3 relied on the HTBI primer set.

The origin of this receptor is a woman between 18 and 30 years old with Graves disease. The source was peripheral blood mononuclear cells (PBMCs), collected at new diagnosis, from a patient treated with antithyroid drugs. This chain joins TRBV7-8 and TRBJ2-2; 10 nucleotides align to TRBD2. The CDR3, as DNA: TGTGCCAGCAGCTCGAGCGGGGGGGCGGTCACCGGGGAGCTGTTTTTT. Protein product: CASSSSGGAVTGELFF.